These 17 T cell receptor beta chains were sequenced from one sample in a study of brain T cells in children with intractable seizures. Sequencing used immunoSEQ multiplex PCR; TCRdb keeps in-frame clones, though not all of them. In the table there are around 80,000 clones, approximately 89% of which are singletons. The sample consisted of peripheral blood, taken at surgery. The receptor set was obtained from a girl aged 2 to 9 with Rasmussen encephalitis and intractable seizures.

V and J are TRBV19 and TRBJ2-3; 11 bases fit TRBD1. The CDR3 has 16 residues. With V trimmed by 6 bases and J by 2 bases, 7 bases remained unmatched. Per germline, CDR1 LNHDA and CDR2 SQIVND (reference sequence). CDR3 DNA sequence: TGTGCCAGTAGATCGGGACAGGGGGTCAACACAGATACGCAGTATTTT. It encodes CASRSGQGVNTDTQYF. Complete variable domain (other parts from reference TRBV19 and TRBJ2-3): DGGITQSPKYLFRKEGQNVTLSCEQNLNHDAMYWYRQDPGQGLRLIYYSQIVNDFQKGDIAEGYSVSREKKESFPLTVTSAQKNPTAFYLCASRSGQGVNTDTQYFGPGTRLTVL.

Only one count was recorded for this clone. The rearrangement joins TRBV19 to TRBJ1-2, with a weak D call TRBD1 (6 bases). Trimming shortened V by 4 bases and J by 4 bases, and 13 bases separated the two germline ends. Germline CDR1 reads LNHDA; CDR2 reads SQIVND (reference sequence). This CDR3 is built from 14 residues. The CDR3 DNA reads TGTGCCAGTAGTACCTCGGACAGTATCTATGGCTACACCTTC. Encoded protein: CASSTSDSIYGYTF.

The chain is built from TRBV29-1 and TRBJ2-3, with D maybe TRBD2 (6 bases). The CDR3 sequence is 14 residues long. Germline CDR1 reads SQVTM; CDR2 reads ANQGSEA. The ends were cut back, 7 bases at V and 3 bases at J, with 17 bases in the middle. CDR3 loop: CSARRAGMTDTQYF. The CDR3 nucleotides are TGCAGCGCAAGACGGGCGGGAATGACAGATACGCAGTATTTT.

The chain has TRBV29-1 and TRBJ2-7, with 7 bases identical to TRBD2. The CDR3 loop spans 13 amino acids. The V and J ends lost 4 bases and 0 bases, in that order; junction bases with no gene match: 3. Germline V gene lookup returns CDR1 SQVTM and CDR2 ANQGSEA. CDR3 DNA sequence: TGCAGCGTTGTTGGCGGGGGCTCCTACGAGCAGTACTTC. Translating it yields CSVVGGGSYEQYF.

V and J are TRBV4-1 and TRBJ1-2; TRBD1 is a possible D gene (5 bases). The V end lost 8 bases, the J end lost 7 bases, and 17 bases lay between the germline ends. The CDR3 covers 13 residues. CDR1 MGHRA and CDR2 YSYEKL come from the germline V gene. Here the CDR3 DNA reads TGCGCCAGCGGCAGGGTTATGGACTGTGGCTACACCTTC. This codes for CASGRVMDCGYTF.

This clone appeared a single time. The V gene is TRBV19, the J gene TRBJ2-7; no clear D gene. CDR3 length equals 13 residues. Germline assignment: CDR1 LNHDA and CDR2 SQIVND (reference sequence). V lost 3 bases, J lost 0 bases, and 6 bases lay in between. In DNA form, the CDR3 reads TGTGCCAGTAGTATGGCCATCTCCTACGAGCAGTACTTC. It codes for CASSMAISYEQYF.

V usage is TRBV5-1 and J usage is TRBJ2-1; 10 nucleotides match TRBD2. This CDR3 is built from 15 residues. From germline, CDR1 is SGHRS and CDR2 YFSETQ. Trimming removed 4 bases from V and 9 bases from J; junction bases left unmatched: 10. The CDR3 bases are TGCGCCAGCAGCATTGGGGCTAGCGGGAGTGGTGAGCAGTTCTTC. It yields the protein CASSIGASGSGEQFF. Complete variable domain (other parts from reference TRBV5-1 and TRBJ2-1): KAGVTQTPRYLIKTRGQQVTLSCSPISGHRSVSWYQQTPGQGLQFLFEYFSETQRNKGNFPGRFSGRQFSNSRSEMNVSTLELGDSALYLCASSIGASGSGEQFFGPGTRLTVL.

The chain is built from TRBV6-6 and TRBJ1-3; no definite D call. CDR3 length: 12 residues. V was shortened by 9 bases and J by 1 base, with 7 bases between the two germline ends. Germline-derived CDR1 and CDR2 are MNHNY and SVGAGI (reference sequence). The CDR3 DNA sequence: TGTGCCAGTTCCCCTTCTGGAAACACCATATATTTT. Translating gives CASSPSGNTIYF.

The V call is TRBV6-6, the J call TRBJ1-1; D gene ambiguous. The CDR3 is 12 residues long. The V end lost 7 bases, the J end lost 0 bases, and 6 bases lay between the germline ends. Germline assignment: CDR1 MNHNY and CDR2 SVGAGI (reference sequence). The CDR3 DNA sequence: TGTGCCAGCAAACGTATGAACACTGAAGCTTTCTTT. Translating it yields CASKRMNTEAFF.

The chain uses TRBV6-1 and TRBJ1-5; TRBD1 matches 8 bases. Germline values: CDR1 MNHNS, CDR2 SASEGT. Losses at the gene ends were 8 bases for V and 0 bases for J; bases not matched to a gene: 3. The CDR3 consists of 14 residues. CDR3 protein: CASRGTGSNQPQHF. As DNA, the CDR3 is TGTGCCAGCCGCGGGACAGGTAGCAATCAGCCCCAGCATTTT.

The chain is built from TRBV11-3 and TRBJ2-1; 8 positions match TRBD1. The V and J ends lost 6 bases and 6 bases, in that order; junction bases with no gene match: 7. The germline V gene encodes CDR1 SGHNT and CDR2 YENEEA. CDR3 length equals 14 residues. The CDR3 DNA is TGTGCCAGCAGATCTGGACAGGGTAGCAATGAGCAGTTCTTC. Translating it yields CASRSGQGSNEQFF. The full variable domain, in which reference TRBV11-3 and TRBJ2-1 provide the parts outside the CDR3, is EAGVVQSPRYKIIEKKQPVAFWCNPISGHNTLYWYLQNLGQGPELLIRYENEEAVDDSQLPKDRFSAERLKGVDSTLKIQPAELGDSAVYLCASRSGQGSNEQFFGPGTRLTVL.

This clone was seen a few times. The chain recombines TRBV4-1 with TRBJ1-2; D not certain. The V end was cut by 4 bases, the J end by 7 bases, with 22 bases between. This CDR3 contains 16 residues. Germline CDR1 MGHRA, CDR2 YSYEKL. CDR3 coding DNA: TGCGCCAGCAGCCTGAGCCAATTACCGCCTTCGGGTGGCTACACCTTC. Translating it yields CASSLSQLPPSGGYTF.

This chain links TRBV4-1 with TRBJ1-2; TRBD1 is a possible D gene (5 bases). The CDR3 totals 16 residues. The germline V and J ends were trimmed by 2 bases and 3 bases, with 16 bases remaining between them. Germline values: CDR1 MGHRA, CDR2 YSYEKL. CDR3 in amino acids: CASSQLAGTTYYGYTF. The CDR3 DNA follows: TGCGCCAGCAGCCAACTTGCCGGGACCACTTACTATGGCTACACCTTC.

CDR3 sequence reads: CASSLSGLGVNTEAFF. CDR3 in DNA: TGCGCCAGCAGCTTATCAGGGTTAGGCGTGAACACTGAAGCTTTCTTT. The rearrangement joins TRBV5-1 to TRBJ1-1, with TRBD1 as a possible D gene (5 bases). CDR1 is SGHRS, CDR2 YFSETQ, per germline. The V gene lost 2 bases and the J gene lost 0 bases, with 14 bases spanning the gap. CDR3 length: 16 amino acids.

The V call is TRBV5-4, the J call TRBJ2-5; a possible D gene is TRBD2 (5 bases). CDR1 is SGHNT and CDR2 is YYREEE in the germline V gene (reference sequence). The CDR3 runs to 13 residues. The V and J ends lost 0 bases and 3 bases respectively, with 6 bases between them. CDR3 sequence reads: CASSLDGEETQYF. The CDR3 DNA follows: TGTGCCAGCAGCTTGGACGGGGAAGAGACCCAGTACTTC.

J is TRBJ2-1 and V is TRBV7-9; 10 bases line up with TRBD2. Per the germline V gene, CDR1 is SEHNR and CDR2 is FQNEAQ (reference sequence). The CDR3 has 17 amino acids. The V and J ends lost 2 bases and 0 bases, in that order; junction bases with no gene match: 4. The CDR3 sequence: CASSLRLAGDSYNEQFF. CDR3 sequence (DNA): TGTGCCAGCAGCTTAAGGCTAGCGGGGGACTCCTACAATGAGCAGTTCTTC.

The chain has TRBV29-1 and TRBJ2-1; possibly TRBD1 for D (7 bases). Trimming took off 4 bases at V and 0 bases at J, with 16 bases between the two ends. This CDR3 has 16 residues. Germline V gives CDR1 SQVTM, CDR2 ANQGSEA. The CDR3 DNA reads TGCAGCGTTGGGGGGGAACAGGGGAGCTCCTACAATGAGCAGTTCTTC. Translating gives CSVGGEQGSSYNEQFF.